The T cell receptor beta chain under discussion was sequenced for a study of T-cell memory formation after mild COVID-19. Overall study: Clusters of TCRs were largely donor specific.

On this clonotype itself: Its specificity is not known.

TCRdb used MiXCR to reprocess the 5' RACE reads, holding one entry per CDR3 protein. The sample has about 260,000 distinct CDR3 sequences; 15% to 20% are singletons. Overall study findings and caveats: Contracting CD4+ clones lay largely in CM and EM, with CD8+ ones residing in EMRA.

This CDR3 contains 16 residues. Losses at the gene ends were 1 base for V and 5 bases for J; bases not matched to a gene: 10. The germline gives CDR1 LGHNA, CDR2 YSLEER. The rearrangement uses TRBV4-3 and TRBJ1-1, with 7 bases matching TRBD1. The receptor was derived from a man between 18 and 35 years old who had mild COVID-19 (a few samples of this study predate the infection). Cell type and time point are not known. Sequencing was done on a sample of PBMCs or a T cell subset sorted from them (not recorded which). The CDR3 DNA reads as TGCGCCAGCAGCCAAGTCAGGGGGGCATGGAATACTGAAGCTTTCTTT. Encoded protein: CASSQVRGAWNTEAFF.